The present T cell receptor beta chain was sequenced within a study of cytomegalovirus exposure and HLA in healthy donors. Study-wide results and caveats: TCR beta sequences reportedly predicted most subjects' HLA-A and HLA-B alleles accurately. Later on, an analysis showed TCR association rates differing by HLA locus, with DRB1 the most and HLA-C the fewest. The authors later linked a missense DCLRE1C variant to TCR beta V- and J-gene trimming. Cytomegalovirus association was listed for approximately 150 TCR beta chains.

V lost 4 bases, J lost 1 base, and 8 bases lay in between. This CDR3 is built from 13 residues. The germline CDR1 and CDR2 sequences are SGHRS and YFSETQ. PCR employed 60 Vbeta and 13 Jbeta primers. Some clones are missing from TCRdb's copy, which holds only in-frame ones; the method was immunoSEQ multiplex PCR. This repertoire comprises about 160,000 clones; its ten largest clones make up around 1.4%. As to this clone: Its antigen is unidentified.

This chain connects TRBV5-1 to TRBJ1-1; D is uncertain. This TCR derives from a woman aged 55-75 years in good health and CMV-seronegative. The source material was PBMCs. This CDR3 is CASSIQWNTEAFF. The CDR3 bases are TGCGCCAGCAGCATTCAATGGAACACTGAAGCTTTCTTT.